This T cell receptor (beta chain) emerged from a study of blood T cell repertoires in COVID-19. Overall study context: The analysed material was cDNA or gDNA that came from T cells, B-cell-depleted T cells, or PBMCs.

TCRdb's table, derived via immunoSEQ multiplex PCR, lists solely in-frame clones and lacks some. The repertoire holds fewer than 150,000 clones, with 70% to 90% as singletons. The source of this sequence is a human donor in a cohort sampled during active COVID-19. The sample comprised peripheral blood.

The CDR3 bases are TGTGCCAGCAGCTTAGGAGGCAGGGGGTACGAGCAGTACTTC. Amino acid sequence: CASSLGGRGYEQYF. V and J are TRBV7-9 and TRBJ2-7, with 7 bases matching TRBD1. The CDR3 is made up of 14 amino acids. The J segment lost 4 bases and the V segment lost 1 base, leaving 4 bases of the junction unmatched. Germline-derived CDR1 and CDR2 are SEHNR and FQNEAQ (reference sequence).